These T cell receptor beta chains were read from a single sample in a study of T cells in Graves' hyperthyroidism and ophthalmopathy. TCRdb used MiXCR to reprocess the multiplex PCR reads, holding one entry per CDR3 protein. The sample carries around 620,000 distinct CDR3 sequences, 14% recorded once. Sequenced: blood. Source of these receptors: a woman in her late teens or twenties with Graves' ophthalmopathy. Each CDR3 is given with its conserved first and last residue. D genes are given only for firm matches. Size values are once, few and many counts, or a class for expanded clones, and some rows have none.

V	D	J	size	DNA	CDR3
TRBV20-1	.	TRBJ1-5	.	TGCGGTGCTAGTTGGGGGACCGATCAGCCCCAGCATTTT	CGASWGTDQPQHF
TRBV19	TRBD1	TRBJ1-1	.	TGTGCCAGTAGAGGGACAGGGGGTGGAGCTGAAGCTTTCTTT	CASRGTGGGAEAFF
TRBV2	TRBD2	TRBJ2-7	few	TGTGCCAGCAGTGAAGGCGGGACTAGCGGGAGGATATTCTACGAGCAGTACTTC	CASSEGGTSGRIFYEQYF
TRBV7-8	.	TRBJ2-2	many	TGTGCCAGCAGCTTAGGACCCGGGGAGCTGTTTTTT	CASSLGPGELFF
TRBV4-1	TRBD2	TRBJ2-1	.	TGCGCCAGCAGCCAAGTCATTGGGAGGGGTGATCACAATGAGCAGTTCTTC	CASSQVIGRGDHNEQFF
TRBV6-1	TRBD2	TRBJ2-3	many	TGTGCCAGCAGCCAACCCGGCGGGAGCTCAGATACGCAGTATTTT	CASSQPGGSSDTQYF
TRBV3-1	.	TRBJ1-5	many	TGTGCCAGCAGCCAAGGTCAAGAGGGGAGATGGAAACATTTT	CASSQGQEGRWKHF
TRBV27	TRBD1	TRBJ2-1	.	TGTGCCAGCAGTAAGGGACAGGTTCCCGATGAGCAGTTCTTC	CASSKGQVPDEQFF
TRBV6-1	.	TRBJ2-3	many	TGTGCCAGCAGTGAACGACTATTGGCAGATACGCAGTATTTT	CASSERLLADTQYF
TRBV5-8	.	TRBJ2-6	few	TGTGCCAGCAGCCCGGAAGGGTCTGGGGCCAACGTCCTGACTTTC	CASSPEGSGANVLTF
TRBV3-1	.	TRBJ2-6	many	TGTGCCAGCAACCCAGAAATGCCGACCTCTGGGGCCAACGTCCTGACTTTC	CASNPEMPTSGANVLTF
TRBV20-1	TRBD2	TRBJ2-5	.	TGCAGTGCTAGAGAGACATCGCGGGGGACCTTCGAGACCCAGTACTTC	CSARETSRGTFETQYF
TRBV28	.	TRBJ1-4	many	TGTGCCAGCAGCCCATTGGGACCCGAAGGTCGTGAAAAACTGTTTTTT	CASSPLGPEGREKLFF
TRBV7-9	TRBD2	TRBJ2-1	many	TGTGCCAGCAGCTTAGGGCCGGGACTAGCGGGAGGGTGGAACAATGAGCAGTTCTTC	CASSLGPGLAGGWNNEQFF
TRBV20-1	.	TRBJ2-3	many	TGCAGTGCTAGTGAGCGGAGGGGGACAGATACGCAGTATTTT	CSASERRGTDTQYF
TRBV7-2	.	TRBJ2-3	many	TGTGCCAGCAGTCTAATCACTGGCACAGATACGCAGTATTTT	CASSLITGTDTQYF
TRBV29-1	TRBD2	TRBJ2-1	.	TGCAACTCGGCGCGGGGGAACGAGCAGTTCTTC	CNSARGNEQFF
TRBV6-1	.	TRBJ1-5	many	TGTGCCAGCAGCCTTCACAGGATCAATCAGCCCCAGCATTTT	CASSLHRINQPQHF
TRBV3-1	.	TRBJ1-6	many	TGTGCCAGCAGCCAAGATCGGCCAGGAAATTCACCCCTCCACTTT	CASSQDRPGNSPLHF
TRBV18	.	TRBJ1-1	.	TGTGCCAGCTCACCAGGGACCTCAGGGACAGCTTTCTTT	CASSPGTSGTAFF
TRBV5-1	.	TRBJ1-1	.	TGCGCCAGCAGCTATCCGGAACGGACGATGAACACTGAAGCTTTCTTT	CASSYPERTMNTEAFF
TRBV2	.	TRBJ1-1	many	TGTGCCAGCAGTGGGGGGAGCTTTGAAGCTTTCTTT	CASSGGSFEAFF
TRBV5-6	.	TRBJ1-5	.	TGTGCCAGCAGCTTGGGCAGGGGCACGGAGAGGCCCCAGCATTTT	CASSLGRGTERPQHF
TRBV19	.	TRBJ1-4	few	TGTGCCAGTAGTATTGGACTTCGGTGGAATGAAAAACTGTTTTTT	CASSIGLRWNEKLFF
TRBV6-1	TRBD2	TRBJ2-3	many	TGTGCCAGCAGGTCCGAAGCGGGAGTTTCCCACACAGATACGCAGTATTTT	CASRSEAGVSHTDTQYF
TRBV7-3	TRBD2	TRBJ2-7	.	TGTGCCAGCAGCGGCGGCGGGGGAGACTACGAGCAGTACTTC	CASSGGGGDYEQYF
TRBV20-1	.	TRBJ2-7	.	TGCAGTGCTAGTTTAATAGAGATGGGGGAGCAGTACTTC	CSASLIEMGEQYF
TRBV28	.	TRBJ1-2	many	TGTGCCAGCAGATCAGGGAGCGCCTATGGCTACACCTTC	CASRSGSAYGYTF
TRBV2	.	TRBJ1-2	.	TGTGCCAGCAGGGGCACAGACAACATTAACTATGGCTACACCTTC	CASRGTDNINYGYTF
TRBV6-2/TRBV6-3	.	TRBJ2-1	few	TGTGCCAGCAGTTATTCGGGGTCCCACTACAATGAGCAGTTCTTC	CASSYSGSHYNEQFF
TRBV7-2	.	TRBJ2-3	many	TGTGCCAGCAGCCAGGAGGGCCGGGGAGATACGCAGTATTTT	CASSQEGRGDTQYF
TRBV4-1	TRBD2	TRBJ2-7	.	TGCGCCAGCAGCCAAGAGGGAGGGACGTTTGGCTCCTACGAGCAGTACTTC	CASSQEGGTFGSYEQYF
TRBV10-3	.	TRBJ2-3	many	TGTGCCATCAGTGTAGGCGTGAGCACAGATACGCAGTATTTT	CAISVGVSTDTQYF
TRBV5-6	TRBD2	TRBJ2-1	once	TGTGCCAGCAGCTTGGCGGGACTAGCGCAATTTGAGCAGTTCTTC	CASSLAGLAQFEQFF
TRBV29-1	TRBD2	TRBJ2-7	few	TGCAGCGTTCTTCCGCGGGGGGTTGAGTACGAGCAGTACTTC	CSVLPRGVEYEQYF
TRBV12-5	.	TRBJ2-7	many	TGTGCTAGTGCCCCCCCGGAGCAGGTATGGAACGAGCAGTACTTC	CASAPPEQVWNEQYF
TRBV20-1	.	TRBJ1-6	.	TGCAGTGCTAGCCCGCAGGATAATTCACCCCTCCACTTT	CSASPQDNSPLHF
TRBV3-1	TRBD2	TRBJ2-7	many	TGTGCCAGCAGCCAATGGGCTAGCGGGCTTCCCGACTCCTACGAGCAGTACTTC	CASSQWASGLPDSYEQYF
TRBV7-9	TRBD1	TRBJ1-4	many	TGTGCCAGCAGCCCACGTAGGGGGCGCGGTGAAGATGAAAAACTGTTTTTT	CASSPRRGRGEDEKLFF
TRBV9	.	TRBJ2-7	.	TGTGCCAGCAGCGTAGCACCTAGCGCCTACGAGCAGTACTTC	CASSVAPSAYEQYF